One and the same sample provided the 21 T cell receptor beta chains below, sequenced in a study of cytomegalovirus exposure and HLA in healthy donors. Researchers ran the PCR with 60 Vbeta and 13 Jbeta primers. This table comes from immunoSEQ multiplex PCR, and its TCRdb copy is limited to in-frame clones, with some not included. The sample yields under 200,000 clones, roughly 80% seen once. Sequencing was done on a sample of PBMCs. All receptors derive from a man aged 35-49 years in good health and CMV-seropositive.

The chain couples TRBV4-3 to TRBJ2-4, with 9 bases that match TRBD1. After removal of 0 bases from V and 8 bases from J, the junction contained 8 bases not matched to a gene. Germline V gives CDR1 LGHNA, CDR2 YSLEER. CDR3 length: 16 residues. CDR3 nucleotides: TGCGCCAGCAGCCAAGACCCGGGACAGGGAGGGGACATTCAGTACTTC. It specifies CASSQDPGQGGDIQYF.

This clone appeared a few times. The chain joins TRBV7-9 to TRBJ2-3; D is perhaps TRBD2 (6 bases). From germline, CDR1 is SEHNR and CDR2 FQNEAQ (reference sequence). This CDR3 region has 14 residues. V was shortened by 5 bases and J by 4 bases, with 13 bases between the two germline ends. The CDR3 nucleotides are TGTGCCAGCAGCCCTGGGGGGTACCCAGATACGCAGTATTTT. Its translation is CASSPGGYPDTQYF.

This chain uses TRBV11-3 with TRBJ2-1; TRBD2 matches at 9 bases. V trimming: 5 bases; J trimming: 7 bases; junction bases outside the gene matches: 15. There are 17 residues in the CDR3. Germline V gives CDR1 SGHNT, CDR2 YENEEA. This chain's CDR3 is CASSAGTSWLTSNEQFF. The CDR3 DNA reads TGTGCCAGCAGCGCAGGGACTAGCTGGCTTACGAGTAATGAGCAGTTCTTC. The full variable domain, rest sourced from reference TRBV11-3 and TRBJ2-1, is EAGVVQSPRYKIIEKKQPVAFWCNPISGHNTLYWYLQNLGQGPELLIRYENEEAVDDSQLPKDRFSAERLKGVDSTLKIQPAELGDSAVYLCASSAGTSWLTSNEQFFGPGTRLTVL.

J is TRBJ2-2 and V is TRBV5-6; D is unresolved. From germline, CDR1 is SGHDT and CDR2 YYEEEE. V lost 1 base, J lost 3 bases, and 10 bases lay in between. The CDR3 runs to 15 residues. The CDR3 spells CASSLSAIYTGELFF. The DNA of the CDR3 is TGTGCCAGCAGCTTGTCCGCGATCTACACCGGGGAGCTGTTTTTT.

In DNA form, the CDR3 reads TGTGCCAGCAGTTCCAGACAGGGGATCTCTCAGCCCCAGCATTTT. Its translation is CASSSRQGISQPQHF. The chain employs TRBV6-1 and TRBJ1-5; 8 bases line up with TRBD1. The CDR3 runs 15 residues. Germline CDR1 MNHNS, CDR2 SASEGT. The J segment lost 6 bases and the V segment lost 5 bases, leaving 9 bases of the junction unmatched.

The chain recombines TRBV5-1 with TRBJ1-1, with TRBD1 matching 12 bases. The germline CDR1 and CDR2 sequences are SGHRS and YFSETQ. CDR3 length: 16 residues. V dropped 3 bases and J dropped 5; count of bases not matched to a gene: 8. The CDR3 DNA follows: TGCGCCAGCAGCTCCCGGGACAGGGGGCGTGAAACTGAAGCTTTCTTT. It is translated as CASSSRDRGRETEAFF.

The chain combines TRBV27 with TRBJ2-1, with 9 bases that match TRBD2. Germline V CDR1 and CDR2: MNHEY, SMNVEV (reference sequence). J gave up 5 bases and V 7 bases, and 9 bases lay outside the gene matches. The CDR3 loop spans 15 amino acids. The CDR3 sequence is CASKRSGGSHNEQFF. DNA of the CDR3: TGTGCCAGCAAAAGGAGCGGGGGGTCGCACAATGAGCAGTTCTTC.

The gene calls are TRBV27 and TRBJ2-5, with D perhaps TRBD1 (6 bases). V lost 5 bases and J lost 1, with 11 bases in between. There are 14 residues in the CDR3. CDR1 is MNHEY, CDR2 SMNVEV, per germline (reference sequence). CDR3 sequence: CASSLLQGQETQYF. In nucleotides, the CDR3 is TGTGCCAGCAGTCTCTTACAGGGCCAAGAGACCCAGTACTTC.

The chain couples TRBV5-1 to TRBJ1-1; 11 bases align to TRBD1. The germline V gene has CDR1 SGHRS and CDR2 YFSETQ. The CDR3 has 15 amino acids. The junction had 3 bases not matched to a gene; V was cut back by 3 bases and J by 2 bases. CDR3 in DNA: TGCGCCAGCAGCTGGGACAGGGGGGGAAACACTGAAGCTTTCTTT. It yields the protein CASSWDRGGNTEAFF.

This clone was seen once. The chain joins TRBV12-5 to TRBJ2-3; D uncertain. Germline V gene sequence: CDR1 LGHNT, CDR2 FRNRAP. The CDR3 is 14 residues long. V was shortened by 3 bases and J by 5 bases, with 12 bases between the two germline ends. CDR3 loop: CASGLLLEIDTQYF. DNA of the CDR3: TGTGCTAGTGGTTTATTGTTGGAGATAGATACGCAGTATTTT.

This chain links TRBV28 with TRBJ2-3, with 15 bases identical to TRBD2. In germline, CDR1 is MDHEN, CDR2 SYDVKM. CDR3 length: 17 residues. Losses at the gene ends were 4 bases for V and 3 bases for J; bases not matched to a gene: 5. CDR3 amino acids: CASSSPGTSGGTDTQYF. The CDR3 DNA is TGTGCCAGCAGTTCGCCCGGGACTAGCGGGGGGACAGATACGCAGTATTTT.

The V call is TRBV5-6, the J call TRBJ2-3; possible D gene TRBD2, 5 bases. V lost 0 bases and J 0 bases, leaving 14 bases between the germline ends. The CDR3 runs 17 residues. CDR1 and CDR2 from the germline V gene are SGHDT and YYEEEE. The CDR3 region has the DNA TGTGCCAGCAGCTTGGCTCCGGGGTTTTCTAGCACAGATACGCAGTATTTT. Translation gives CASSLAPGFSSTDTQYF.

The chain carries TRBV9 and TRBJ2-5; a weak D match, TRBD1 (6 bases). Between the trimmed V and J ends, which lost 3 bases and 3 bases, there was a span of 9 bases. The CDR3 extends over 13 amino acids. Looked up from germline, CDR1 is SGDLS and CDR2 is YYNGEE. The CDR3 here is CASSANREETQYF. CDR3 nucleotides: TGTGCCAGCAGCGCTAACAGGGAAGAGACCCAGTACTTC.

This rearrangement joins TRBV6-5 to TRBJ1-4; D uncertain. The V gene's germline CDR1 is MNHEY and CDR2 SVGAGI. V was shortened by 7 bases and J by 2 bases, with 11 bases between the two germline ends. CDR3 length: 14 residues. The CDR3, as DNA: TGTGCCAGCACCCTTTCCCCTACTAATGAAAAACTGTTTTTT. As protein: CASTLSPTNEKLFF.

V is TRBV5-1 and J is TRBJ2-5; TRBD2 matches 8 bases. Trimming removed 4 bases from V and 5 bases from J; junction bases left unmatched: 7. CDR3 size: 14 residues. CDR1 SGHRS and CDR2 YFSETQ come from the germline V gene. The CDR3 coding sequence is TGCGCCAGCAGCCACGGGGGGGCAGGGGAGACCCAGTACTTC. It codes for CASSHGGAGETQYF.

As DNA, the CDR3 is TGCGCCAGCAGTGATGAGGCAAGTAGCTTAGCTTTCTTT. As protein: CASSDEASSLAFF. The rearrangement joins TRBV10-2 to TRBJ1-1; D gene ambiguous. Germline CDR1 is WSHSY and CDR2 is SAAADI. CDR3 length: 13 residues. Trimming left V 3 bases short and J 10 bases short, with 15 bases between.

The chain has TRBV5-1 and TRBJ2-3; tentatively, D is TRBD1 (5 bases). Germline V gene lookup returns CDR1 SGHRS and CDR2 YFSETQ. The CDR3 has 14 residues. The V end was cut by 4 bases, the J end by 3 bases, with 12 bases between. Written as DNA, the CDR3 is TGCGCCAGCAGCCTGGAAGGGGCGACAGATACGCAGTATTTT. This gives the protein CASSLEGATDTQYF.

The rearrangement uses TRBV19 and TRBJ1-1, with D unclear. Trimming shortened V by 8 bases and J by 0 bases, and 10 bases separated the two germline ends. CDR1 LNHDA and CDR2 SQIVND come from the germline V gene (reference sequence). The CDR3 is 13 amino acids. CDR3 DNA sequence: TGTGCCAGTCACTCGTACGTGAACACTGAAGCTTTCTTT. The encoded protein is CASHSYVNTEAFF.

This rearrangement joins TRBV6-6 to TRBJ1-1; D remains unclear. This CDR3 contains 12 residues. Trimming took 6 bases from V and 7 from J, leaving 12 bases between them. CDR1 is MNHNY and CDR2 is SVGAGI in the germline V gene (reference sequence). The CDR3: CASRPGGGEAFF. The CDR3 DNA reads TGTGCCAGCAGACCAGGAGGAGGTGAAGCTTTCTTT.

The V gene is TRBV27, the J gene TRBJ1-5; no reliable D call. V was cut by 6 bases and J by 3 bases, with 15 bases left in between. The V gene's germline CDR1 is MNHEY and CDR2 SMNVEV (reference sequence). This CDR3 spans 15 amino acids. The CDR3 nucleotides are TGTGCCAGCAGAAGATCAGACGGACTCAATCAGCCCCAGCATTTT. It is translated as CASRRSDGLNQPQHF.

The chain employs TRBV27 and TRBJ2-3; the D gene is possibly TRBD2 (5 bases). V lost 4 bases and J 1 base, leaving 12 bases between the germline ends. Germline CDR1 MNHEY, CDR2 SMNVEV (reference sequence). CDR3 length: 15 residues. CDR3 DNA sequence: TGTGCCAGCAGTTCTTTGGGTAGCGGCACAGATACGCAGTATTTT. The encoded protein is CASSSLGSGTDTQYF.